These 16 T cell receptor beta chains were sequenced from one sample in a study of blood T cells in healthy people across ages. A second PCR of 7 to 11 cycles used a sample-barcoded 5' primer and a J-beta primer mix. TCRdb re-analysed the 5' RACE reads in MiXCR, keeping a single row per CDR3 protein. The sample shows just over 800,000 distinct CDR3 sequences, approximately 59% of them seen only once. The source material was blood. The receptors shown here come from a man aged 25 to 40 in good health.

The CDR3 nucleotides read TGCGCCAGCAGCTCAACCTTGACAGGCACCCAGTACTTC. It specifies CASSSTLTGTQYF. The chain joins TRBV4-3 to TRBJ2-5; D might be TRBD1 (6 bases). The CDR3 contains 13 residues. The ends were cut back, 5 bases at V and 8 bases at J, with 15 bases in the middle. Germline CDR1 is LGHNA and CDR2 is YSLEER.

V and J are TRBV10-3 and TRBJ1-2; 8 nucleotides match TRBD1. CDR3 length: 15 residues. V was clipped by 5 bases and J by 6 bases; unmatched bases: 11. Germline lookup yields CDR1 ENHRY and CDR2 SYGVKD. The CDR3 reads CAISTTRGLVDGYTF. The CDR3 coding sequence is TGTGCCATCAGTACGACCAGGGGGCTGGTCGATGGCTACACCTTC.

The rearrangement joins TRBV7-2 to TRBJ2-6, with no clear D. The V end lost 4 bases, the J end lost 0 bases, and 10 bases lay between the germline ends. The CDR3 consists of 16 residues. The germline V gene has CDR1 SGHTA and CDR2 FQGNSA. Here the CDR3 reads CASSYITSSGANVLTF. The CDR3 region has the DNA TGTGCCAGCAGCTACATTACCAGCTCTGGGGCCAACGTCCTGACTTTC.

The chain couples TRBV28 to TRBJ2-5; 9 bases are a match to TRBD1. The CDR3 totals 15 residues. The trim removed 5 bases at V and 5 bases at J, leaving 9 bases unmatched. Germline CDR1 is MDHEN and CDR2 is SYDVKM. CDR3 nucleotide sequence: TGTGCCAGCAGTATTACAGGGGGCGCGGGGGAGACCCAGTACTTC. Translating gives CASSITGGAGETQYF.

This clonotype was observed a few times. The genes are TRBV20-1 and TRBJ2-4; unclear D gene. Deletions cut 6 bases from V and 1 base from J, with 16 bases between. CDR1 and CDR2 from the germline V gene are DFQATT and SNEGSKA (reference sequence). This CDR3 comprises 15 residues. The CDR3 loop reads CSARLTDGAKNIQYF. The CDR3 DNA reads as TGCAGTGCCCGTCTGACCGACGGGGCCAAAAACATTCAGTACTTC.

With regard to this clonotype: A much larger clone differs from this one at a single base, so this may be a read error. This chain joins TRBV14 and TRBJ2-1; D may be TRBD2 (5 bases). The end of the DNA aligns better with TRBJ2-7, so the J call may be wrong. This CDR3 comprises 16 residues. CDR1 and CDR2 (germline): SGHDN, FVKESK. The CDR3 coding sequence is TGTGCCAGCAGCCCGCTAGGCCTTACTAGGACCAATGAGCAGTACTTC. Translating it yields CASSPLGLTRTNEQYF.

There are a few counts of this clonotype. V is TRBV20-1 and J is TRBJ1-2, with 7 nucleotides matching TRBD1. The J segment lost 4 bases and the V segment lost 4 bases, leaving 3 bases of the junction unmatched. The CDR3 extends over 12 amino acids. The germline V gene has CDR1 DFQATT and CDR2 SNEGSKA (reference sequence). The CDR3, as DNA: TGCAGTGCTAAGACAGGGTCCTATGGCTACACCTTC. This codes for CSAKTGSYGYTF.

The gene calls are TRBV29-1 and TRBJ2-3; D is uncertain. The CDR3 contains 14 residues. Trimming cost V 4 bases and J 0 bases, with 11 bases left between them. Germline CDR1 SQVTM, CDR2 ANQGSEA. The CDR3 nucleotides read TGCAGCGTTGTAGCTGTTACTAGCACAGATACGCAGTATTTT. Protein: CSVVAVTSTDTQYF.

In its sample, this clonotype was seen once. This chain connects TRBV3-1 to TRBJ2-4; D may be TRBD1 (6 bases). The J call may be faulty, since TRBJ2-7 better matches the DNA end. Germline V gene lookup returns CDR1 LGHDT and CDR2 YNNKEL (reference sequence). The CDR3 loop spans 15 amino acids. For the CDR3, the DNA is TGTGCCAGCAGCCAAGAACCCGGGACAAACTACGAGCAGTACTTC. As protein: CASSQEPGTNYEQYF.

This chain uses TRBV5-5 with TRBJ2-6; a possible D gene is TRBD1 (5 bases). The CDR3 runs 19 residues. Trimming left V 4 bases short and J 0 bases short, with 20 bases between. Germline V lookup: CDR1 SGHKS, CDR2 YYEKEE (reference sequence). CDR3 region: CASSAHDRRIYSGANVLTF. The CDR3, as DNA: TGTGCCAGCAGCGCTCACGACAGAAGGATTTACTCTGGGGCCAACGTCCTGACTTTC.

The rearrangement links TRBV5-5 to TRBJ2-5; either TRBD1 or TRBD2 may fit D (5 bases each). The length of the CDR3 is 16 residues. Germline CDR1 reads SGHKS; CDR2 reads YYEKEE (reference sequence). The germline V and J ends were trimmed by 5 bases and 5 bases, with 22 bases remaining between them. The CDR3 DNA is TGTGCCAGCAGGTCCGGTCCAGCAGGGTCGGGGGAGACCCAGTACTTC. It codes for CASRSGPAGSGETQYF.

The rearrangement uses TRBV6-6 and TRBJ1-2; the D is unclear. This CDR3 is 13 amino acids long. V was trimmed by 2 bases and J by 0 bases, leaving 4 bases between them. The germline V gene encodes CDR1 MNHNY and CDR2 SVGAGI (reference sequence). CDR3 bases: TGTGCCAGCAGTTACGCACCTAACTATGGCTACACCTTC. Translated: CASSYAPNYGYTF.

This chain uses TRBV6-6 with TRBJ2-2; 7 bases align to TRBD2. This CDR3 contains 14 residues. Germline V gene lookup returns CDR1 MNHNY and CDR2 SVGAGI (reference sequence). V gave up 4 bases and J gave up 12 bases; unmatched junction bases: 11. Here the CDR3 reads CASSFELDGGKLFF. CDR3 nucleotide sequence: TGTGCCAGCAGTTTCGAGTTGGACGGGGGGAAGCTGTTTTTT.

The J gene is TRBJ1-1, the V gene TRBV18; no clear D. The V gene lost 2 bases and the J gene lost 6 bases, with 7 bases spanning the gap. Germline V gene data show CDR1 as KGHSH and CDR2 as LQKENI. The CDR3 is made up of 12 amino acids. CDR3 sequence reads: CASSPAVSEAFF. The CDR3 DNA follows: TGTGCCAGCTCACCAGCGGTCTCTGAAGCTTTCTTT.

Details on this clonotype: A single base is all that separates this from a far larger clone, so a read error is likely. The chain links TRBV7-9 to TRBJ2-5; D not resolved. Matching the DNA end better, TRBJ2-7 makes the J call doubtful. The CDR3 runs to 11 residues. The germline V gene has CDR1 SEHNR and CDR2 FQNEAQ (reference sequence). CDR3 in amino acids: CASSLVFEQYF. DNA of the CDR3: TGTGCCAGCAGCTTAGTTTTCGAGCAGTACTTC.

This clonotype turned up a few times. The gene calls are TRBV20-1 and TRBJ1-2; TRBD1 might be the D (5 bases). V was shortened by 2 bases and J by 2 bases, with 9 bases between the two germline ends. Germline V CDR1 and CDR2: DFQATT, SNEGSKA (reference sequence). The CDR3 covers 13 residues. CDR3 coding DNA: TGCAGTGCTAGACCGCAGGGCAACTATGGCTACACCTTC. It codes for CSARPQGNYGYTF.